Below, 29 T cell receptor beta chains from the same sample are listed, as sequenced in a study of blood T cells in healthy people across ages. With a J-beta primer mix and a sample-barcoded 5' primer, a second PCR ran about 6 to 11 cycles. TCRdb passed the 5' RACE reads through MiXCR, listing each CDR3 protein once. The sample lists about 640,000 distinct CDR3 sequences, approximately 40% occurring once. Sequenced: blood. The receptor set was obtained from an elderly man in good health.

The rearrangement links TRBV7-2 to TRBJ2-5, with 7 bases lining up with TRBD1. The V and J ends lost 4 bases and 1 base, in that order; junction bases with no gene match: 6. The CDR3 length is 15 residues. Germline values: CDR1 SGHTA, CDR2 FQGNSA. As DNA, the CDR3 is TGTGCCAGCAGCTCCTACCGACAGGGCCAAGAGACCCAGTACTTC. It encodes CASSSYRQGQETQYF.

The chain joins TRBV25-1 to TRBJ1-1; weak D call: TRBD1 (5 bases). The V gene's germline CDR1 is MGHDK and CDR2 SYGVNS. This CDR3 region has 16 residues. V was trimmed by 4 bases and J by 0 bases, leaving 15 bases between them. In nucleotides, the CDR3 is TGTGCCAGCAGTGCCGCATCGGGGCATATGAACACTGAAGCTTTCTTT. Translating gives CASSAASGHMNTEAFF.

This chain connects TRBV15 to TRBJ1-5; D not certain. V lost 0 bases and J lost 2, with 8 bases in between. CDR1 LNHNV and CDR2 YYDKDF come from the germline V gene (reference sequence). The CDR3 extends over 15 amino acids. The CDR3 DNA is TGTGCCACCAGCAGAGAGTTGCGAGGCAATCAGCCCCAGCATTTT. Residues: CATSRELRGNQPQHF.

The chain combines TRBV3-1 with TRBJ2-1; 12 bases fit TRBD2. Germline CDR1 is LGHDT and CDR2 is YNNKEL (reference sequence). The CDR3 sequence is 15 residues long. Trimming removed 4 bases from V and 9 bases from J; junction bases left unmatched: 7. The CDR3 reads CASSPGTSGLREQFF. The CDR3 DNA sequence: TGTGCCAGCAGCCCCGGGACTAGCGGGCTACGTGAGCAGTTCTTC.

This clonotype came up a few times. The V call is TRBV6-2 or TRBV6-3, the J call TRBJ2-5, with 10 bases aligning to TRBD1. This CDR3 spans 15 amino acids. The J segment lost 2 bases and the V segment lost 1 base, leaving 1 base of the junction unmatched. Germline lookup yields CDR1 MNHEY and CDR2 SVGEGT. CDR3 coding DNA: TGTGCCAGCAGTTACTGGGGACAGGGGCAAGAGACCCAGTACTTC. It codes for CASSYWGQGQETQYF.

In its sample, this clonotype was seen a few times. This sequence joins TRBV6-6 and TRBJ2-3, with 14 bases that match TRBD2. This CDR3 is 16 amino acids long. V lost 6 bases, J lost 8 bases, and 10 bases stayed unmatched. Germline-derived CDR1 and CDR2 are MNHNY and SVGAGI (reference sequence). Here the CDR3 DNA reads TGTGCCAGCAGAAACACGACTAGCGGGAGGGCCGGTACGCAGTATTTT. It codes for CASRNTTSGRAGTQYF.

J is TRBJ2-3 and V is TRBV7-2, with TRBD2 matching over 16 bases. CDR1 SGHTA and CDR2 FQGNSA come from the germline V gene. This CDR3 region has 20 residues. Trimming removed 4 bases from V and 3 bases from J; junction bases left unmatched: 13. Here the CDR3 DNA reads TGTGCCAGCAGCTCTGGGACTAGCGGGGGGGCCAGAAGAAGAACAGATACGCAGTATTTT. Its protein is CASSSGTSGGARRRTDTQYF. Variable domain in full (rest from reference TRBV7-2 and TRBJ2-3): GAGVSQSPSNKVTEKGKDVELRCDPISGHTALYWYRQSLGQGLEFLIYFQGNSAPDKSGLPSDRFSAERTGGSVSTLTIQRTQQEDSAVYLCASSSGTSGGARRRTDTQYFGPGTRLTVL.

This clonotype was seen more than once but under ten times. This could be a read error, since a much larger clone is one nucleotide away. The gene calls are TRBV29-1 and TRBJ2-7; TRBD1 matches 8 bases. The germline V gene has CDR1 SQVTM and CDR2 ANQGSEA. The trim removed 0 bases at V and 1 base at J, leaving 2 bases unmatched. There are 14 residues in the CDR3. The CDR3 DNA sequence: TGCAGCGTTGAAGAAGACAGGGGTTCCTACGAGCAGTACTTC. It yields the protein CSVEEDRGSYEQYF.

Only a few counts were recorded for this clonotype. The chain uses TRBV6-1 and TRBJ2-1; TRBD2 aligns across 8 bases. The CDR3 is 16 amino acids. The germline V gene encodes CDR1 MNHNS and CDR2 SASEGT. Trimming removed 2 bases from V and 8 bases from J; junction bases left unmatched: 11. The CDR3 region is CASSEWGERGSDEQFF. Here the CDR3 DNA reads TGTGCCAGCAGTGAATGGGGGGAGCGGGGGTCGGATGAGCAGTTCTTC.

Points on this clonotype: A much bigger clone sits one base away, suggesting this may be a read error. The chain carries TRBV7-9 and TRBJ2-7; D is unclear. The germline CDR1 and CDR2 sequences are SEHNR and FQNEAQ (reference sequence). V lost 7 bases and J lost 8, with 18 bases in between. The CDR3 sequence is 13 residues long. CDR3 loop: CASTRDLIYKQYF. In nucleotides, the CDR3 is TGTGCCAGCACCCGAGACCTGATTTACAAGCAGTACTTC.

To note about this clonotype: A read error may be the cause here, since a much bigger clone is one base away. The genes are TRBV5-1 and TRBJ2-1; D not certain. From germline, CDR1 is SGHRS and CDR2 YFSETQ. V lost 3 bases to trimming and J lost 5 bases, with 15 bases between them. The CDR3 consists of 15 residues. The CDR3 bases are TGCGCCAGCAGCTGGGTGGTTGGGTTGGACAATGAGCAGTTCTTC. Its protein product is CASSWVVGLDNEQFF.

The sample holds a few counts of this clonotype. J is TRBJ2-1 and V is TRBV7-2, with 7 bases fitting TRBD2. This CDR3 region has 16 residues. Germline CDR1 reads SGHTA; CDR2 reads FQGNSA. V shed 6 bases and J 4 bases; nucleotides not matched to a gene: 12. The CDR3 nucleotides are TGTGCCAGCAGAAGACGTGCTCTAGCGGAATACAATGAGCAGTTCTTC. Its protein product is CASRRRALAEYNEQFF.

This clonotype was picked up many times. The chain links TRBV29-1 to TRBJ2-3; D uncertain. V was shortened by 2 bases and J by 5 bases, with 5 bases between the two germline ends. Germline loops: CDR1 SQVTM, CDR2 ANQGSEA. The CDR3 totals 11 residues. DNA of the CDR3: TGCAGCGTTGAAATCGGAGATACGCAGTATTTT. This gives the protein CSVEIGDTQYF.

This clonotype has a handful of counts. This chain links TRBV4-3 with TRBJ1-1; no reliable D call. Looked up from germline, CDR1 is LGHNA and CDR2 is YSLEER. V lost 0 bases to trimming and J lost 1 base, with 18 bases between them. The CDR3 is made up of 18 amino acids. CDR3 region: CASSQDQNGTGGNTEAFF. CDR3 DNA: TGCGCCAGCAGCCAAGATCAGAATGGAACGGGTGGGAACACTGAAGCTTTCTTT.

The J gene is TRBJ1-5, the V gene TRBV7-2; D is unclear. In germline, CDR1 is SGHTA, CDR2 FQGNSA. The CDR3 is made up of 15 amino acids. The germline V and J ends were trimmed by 1 base and 5 bases, with 12 bases remaining between them. The CDR3 nucleotides read TGTGCCAGCAGCTTAGAAGGGAACGAATATCAGCCCCAGCATTTT. Its protein product is CASSLEGNEYQPQHF.

The CDR3 region has the DNA TGTGCCAGCAGTTTCCAACAGGGTAGGGGCGCAACTGGGGCCAACGTCCTGACTTTC. It is translated as CASSFQQGRGATGANVLTF. The V and J genes are TRBV28 and TRBJ2-6, with D perhaps TRBD1 (6 bases). V was cut by 3 bases and J by 2 bases, with 20 bases left in between. This CDR3 contains 19 residues. The germline gives CDR1 MDHEN, CDR2 SYDVKM.

V usage is TRBV20-1 and J usage is TRBJ2-7; TRBD2 matches 7 bases. Germline-derived CDR1 and CDR2 are DFQATT and SNEGSKA (reference sequence). This CDR3 spans 17 amino acids. The trim removed 3 bases at V and 5 bases at J, leaving 19 bases unmatched. The CDR3 DNA reads TGCAGTGCTAGGACCTTTTCGGCTAGCGGTTTTAGGGACGAGCAGTACTTC. This gives the protein CSARTFSASGFRDEQYF.

The CDR3 region has the DNA TGTGCCAGCAGCCAAGATGGAAGGGGCGGGGTAGATACGCAGTATTTT. This gives the protein CASSQDGRGGVDTQYF. This chain connects TRBV4-2 to TRBJ2-3; tentative D call: TRBD2 (6 bases). Trimming took 0 bases from V and 5 from J, leaving 15 bases between them. This CDR3 has 16 amino acids. Looked up from germline, CDR1 is LGHNA and CDR2 is YNFKEQ.

The J gene is TRBJ2-5, the V gene TRBV20-1, with D perhaps TRBD2 (6 bases). The J call may be mistaken, given a closer DNA end match to TRBJ2-7. This CDR3 is built from 14 residues. Germline assignment: CDR1 DFQATT and CDR2 SNEGSKA (reference sequence). CDR3 in amino acids: CSAAGRQGAYEQYF. DNA for the CDR3: TGCAGTGCAGCTGGGAGGCAGGGCGCTTACGAGCAGTACTTC.

Details on this clonotype: A much larger clone sits a single nucleotide away, making a read error possible. The V and J genes are TRBV29-1 and TRBJ2-5, with D possibly being TRBD2 (5 bases). Per the germline V gene, CDR1 is SQVTM and CDR2 is ANQGSEA. The CDR3 contains 13 residues. CDR3 protein: CSVVGLRQENQYF. The DNA of the CDR3 is TGCAGCGTGGTAGGACTTCGTCAAGAGAACCAGTACTTC.

This clonotype was observed at least ten times. This chain connects TRBV29-1 to TRBJ2-3, with 9 bases fitting TRBD2. The ends lost 7 bases at V and 3 bases at J; junction bases unmatched: 8. The CDR3 covers 14 residues. CDR1 is SQVTM, CDR2 ANQGSEA, per germline. CDR3 region: CSAVAGVRTDTQYF. The CDR3 DNA reads as TGCAGCGCAGTAGCGGGAGTTAGGACAGATACGCAGTATTTT.

This clonotype occurred a few times. The V call is TRBV4-1, the J call TRBJ2-7; TRBD1 matches at 9 bases. The CDR3 totals 15 residues. CDR1 MGHRA and CDR2 YSYEKL come from the germline V gene. After removal of 4 bases from V and 3 bases from J, the junction contained 7 bases not matched to a gene. DNA of the CDR3: TGCGCCAGCAGCCGGACGGGGGGACAGGGCTACGAGCAGTACTTC. Translating it yields CASSRTGGQGYEQYF.

This clonotype was seen a few times. The chain has TRBV5-1 and TRBJ2-7; D unresolved. CDR1 is SGHRS and CDR2 is YFSETQ in the germline V gene. V was pared by 4 bases and J by 4 bases, with 12 bases between. The CDR3 totals 13 residues. The CDR3 DNA follows: TGCGCCAGCAGCGTAGGATTTTGGTACGAGCAGTACTTC. The encoded protein is CASSVGFWYEQYF.

This rearrangement joins TRBV20-1 to TRBJ1-6; D is possibly TRBD1 (6 bases). Per the germline V gene, CDR1 is DFQATT and CDR2 is SNEGSKA (reference sequence). The V and J ends lost 6 bases and 10 bases respectively, with 16 bases between them. This CDR3 has 13 residues. CDR3 bases: TGCAGTGCCAAGGGACAAATGAGCTCACCCCTCCACTTT. This codes for CSAKGQMSSPLHF.

This clonotype was recorded at least ten times. The chain combines TRBV20-1 with TRBJ2-1; TRBD1 or TRBD2 may be the D gene (5 bases each). CDR3 length: 11 amino acids. Germline CDR1 and CDR2: DFQATT and SNEGSKA (reference sequence). V lost 1 base and J lost 7, with 5 bases in between. This CDR3 reads CSARGGNEQFF. The CDR3 bases are TGCAGTGCTAGAGGGGGGAATGAGCAGTTCTTC.

The chain has TRBV20-1 and TRBJ2-3; 8 nucleotides agree with TRBD2. The germline gives CDR1 DFQATT, CDR2 SNEGSKA (reference sequence). Trimming removed 1 base from V and 2 bases from J; junction bases left unmatched: 8. There are 16 residues in the CDR3. The CDR3, as DNA: TGCAGTGCTAGAGTCGGGCGGGGGGCAATCACAGATACGCAGTATTTT. Encoded protein: CSARVGRGAITDTQYF.

In its sample, this clonotype was seen a few times. The chain has TRBV9 and TRBJ2-7; a possible D gene is TRBD1 (5 bases). CDR1 is SGDLS, CDR2 YYNGEE, per germline. The V end lost 0 bases, the J end lost 6 bases, and 10 bases lay between the germline ends. The CDR3 consists of 13 residues. CDR3 in amino acids: CASSVETDSEQYF. DNA for the CDR3: TGTGCCAGCAGCGTAGAGACAGACAGCGAGCAGTACTTC.

The chain has TRBV7-2 and TRBJ2-1, with D perhaps matching TRBD2 (7 bases). The CDR3 is made up of 18 amino acids. The V end was cut by 4 bases, the J end by 2 bases, with 21 bases between. Germline values: CDR1 SGHTA, CDR2 FQGNSA. Here the CDR3 reads CASSSPWTAGTTYNEQFF. DNA of the CDR3: TGTGCCAGCAGCTCGCCGTGGACAGCGGGGACAACCTACAATGAGCAGTTCTTC.

The chain recombines TRBV2 with TRBJ2-6; 7 bases map to TRBD1. CDR1 is SNHLY and CDR2 is FYNNEI in the germline V gene. This CDR3 spans 15 amino acids. V shed 5 bases and J 3 bases; nucleotides not matched to a gene: 4. CDR3 nucleotide sequence: TGTGCCAGCAGTTTCCAGGGGGATGGGGCCAACGTCCTGACTTTC. The encoded protein is CASSFQGDGANVLTF.